This record looks at one T cell receptor beta chain sequence and its context. The sample originates from a study of blood T cell repertoires in COVID-19. This CDR3 region has 16 residues. Germline CDR1 reads LNHNV; CDR2 reads YYDKDF (reference sequence). Germline trimming cut 1 base from V and 3 bases from J; bases unmatched to any gene: 5. Generated by immunoSEQ multiplex PCR, the TCRdb table keeps only in-frame clones and is missing some. This sample has 130,000 to 150,000 clones, with around four fifths found just once. This sequence joins TRBV15 and TRBJ2-7; 11 nucleotides agree with TRBD2. The sequenced sample was peripheral blood. The receptor was derived from a woman in her thirties or forties with active or convalescent COVID-19. The CDR3 is CATSRAPSGRIYEQYF. CDR3 DNA sequence: TGTGCCACCAGCAGAGCCCCTAGCGGGAGGATCTACGAGCAGTACTTC.